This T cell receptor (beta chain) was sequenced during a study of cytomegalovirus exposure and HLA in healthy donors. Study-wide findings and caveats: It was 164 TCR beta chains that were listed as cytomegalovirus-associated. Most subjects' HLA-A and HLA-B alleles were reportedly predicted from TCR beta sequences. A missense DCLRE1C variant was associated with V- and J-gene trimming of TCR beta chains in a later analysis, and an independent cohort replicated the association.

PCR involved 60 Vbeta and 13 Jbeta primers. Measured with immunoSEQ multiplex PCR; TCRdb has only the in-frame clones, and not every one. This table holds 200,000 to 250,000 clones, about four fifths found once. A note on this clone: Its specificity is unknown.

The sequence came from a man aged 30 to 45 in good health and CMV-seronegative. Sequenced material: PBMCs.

CDR3 coding DNA: TGTGCCAGCAGCTTAGTTCAACTACAGGGCTCCTACGAGCAGTACTTC. Translating gives CASSLVQLQGSYEQYF. The rearrangement joins TRBV11-2 to TRBJ2-7, with D tentatively TRBD1 (6 bases). Deletions cut 1 base from V and 0 bases from J, with 13 bases between. Germline loops: CDR1 SGHAT, CDR2 FQNNGV. This CDR3 comprises 16 residues.